This T cell receptor (beta chain) was captured in a study of OX40 agonist ivuxolimab in advanced cancers. Study-level findings and limits: At doses 0.1 to 3.0 mg/kg, CD4+ and CD8+ clones expanded.

Remarks on this clone: Its target is not known.

The CDR3 runs 14 residues. V lost 3 bases, J lost 5 bases, and 8 bases lay in between. Germline V gene sequence: CDR1 LNHNV, CDR2 YYDKDF (reference sequence). Method: immunoSEQ multiplex PCR; TCRdb's copy keeps in-frame clones and lacks some. In the table there are 70,000 or so clones, about 80% of which are singletons. The starting material was CD4+ or CD8+ T cells sorted from blood, obtained in a trial of the OX40 agonist ivuxolimab. This rearrangement joins TRBV15 to TRBJ1-6; no clear D. This sequence was found in an adult with an advanced solid tumor such as melanoma, head and neck, liver or kidney cancer. CDR3 in DNA: TGTGCCACCAGCAGTCACGGAGATAATTCACCCCTCCACTTT. It encodes CATSSHGDNSPLHF.